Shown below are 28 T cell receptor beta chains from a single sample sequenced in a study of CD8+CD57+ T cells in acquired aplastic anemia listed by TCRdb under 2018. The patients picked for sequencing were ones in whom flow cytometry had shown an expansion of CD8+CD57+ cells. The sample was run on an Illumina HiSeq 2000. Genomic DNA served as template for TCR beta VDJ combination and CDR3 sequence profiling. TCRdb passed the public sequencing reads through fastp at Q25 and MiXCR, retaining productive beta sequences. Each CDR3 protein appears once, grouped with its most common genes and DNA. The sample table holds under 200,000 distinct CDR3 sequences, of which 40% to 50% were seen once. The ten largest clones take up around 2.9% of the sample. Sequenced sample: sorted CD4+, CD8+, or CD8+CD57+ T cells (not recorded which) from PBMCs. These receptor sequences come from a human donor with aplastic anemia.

The CDR3 protein is CSARDVLGLALVTQYF. For the CDR3, the DNA is TGCAGTGCTAGAGATGTGTTGGGACTAGCTCTTGTTACGCAGTATTTT. This chain connects TRBV20-1 to TRBJ2-3; the match to TRBD2 covers 9 bases. Germline CDR1 DFQATT, CDR2 SNEGSKA (reference sequence). The CDR3 covers 16 residues. Unmatched junction bases numbered 12, after V lost 0 bases and J lost 8 bases.

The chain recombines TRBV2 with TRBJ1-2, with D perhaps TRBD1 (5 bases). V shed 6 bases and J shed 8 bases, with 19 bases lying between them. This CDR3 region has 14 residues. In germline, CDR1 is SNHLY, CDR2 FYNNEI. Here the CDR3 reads CASSVGVQGIGYTF. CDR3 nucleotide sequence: TGTGCCAGCAGCGTAGGGGTCCAGGGTATCGGCTACACCTTC.

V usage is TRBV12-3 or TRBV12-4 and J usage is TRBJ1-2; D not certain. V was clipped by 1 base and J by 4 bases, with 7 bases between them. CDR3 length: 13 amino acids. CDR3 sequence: CASSLEAAYGYTF. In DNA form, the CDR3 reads TGTGCCAGCAGTTTAGAGGCAGCCTATGGCTACACCTTC.

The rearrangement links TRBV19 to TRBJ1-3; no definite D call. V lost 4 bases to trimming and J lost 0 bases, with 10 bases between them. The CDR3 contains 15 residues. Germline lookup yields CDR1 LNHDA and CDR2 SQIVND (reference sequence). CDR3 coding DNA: TGTGCCAGTAGTACTTACATGCACTCTGGAAACACCATATATTTT. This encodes CASSTYMHSGNTIYF.

The CDR3 loop reads CASSPGWGETGELFF. The DNA of the CDR3 is TGCGCCAGCAGCCCCGGTTGGGGGGAGACCGGGGAGCTGTTTTTT. The chain uses TRBV5-1 and TRBJ2-2, with TRBD2 as a possible D gene (6 bases). CDR1 SGHRS and CDR2 YFSETQ come from the germline V gene. V was shortened by 4 bases and J by 5 bases, with 15 bases between the two germline ends. There are 15 residues in the CDR3.

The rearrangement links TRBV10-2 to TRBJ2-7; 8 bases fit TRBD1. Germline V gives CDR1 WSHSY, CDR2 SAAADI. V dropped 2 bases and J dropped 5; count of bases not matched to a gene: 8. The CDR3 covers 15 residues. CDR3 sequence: CASSEPVTGVNEQYF. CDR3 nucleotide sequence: TGCGCCAGCAGTGAGCCTGTGACAGGGGTAAACGAGCAGTACTTC.

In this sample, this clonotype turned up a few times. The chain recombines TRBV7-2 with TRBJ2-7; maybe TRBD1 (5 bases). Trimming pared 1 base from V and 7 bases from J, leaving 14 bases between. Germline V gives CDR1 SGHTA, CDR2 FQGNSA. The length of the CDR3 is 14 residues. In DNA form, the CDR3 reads TGTGCCAGCAGCTTAGGTGCTGGGGCGCGGGAGCAGTACTTC. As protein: CASSLGAGAREQYF.

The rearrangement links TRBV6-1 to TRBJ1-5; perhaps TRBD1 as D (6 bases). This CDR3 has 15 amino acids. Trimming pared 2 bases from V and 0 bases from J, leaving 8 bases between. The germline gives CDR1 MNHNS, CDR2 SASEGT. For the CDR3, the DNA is TGTGCCAGCAGTGAAAGGGGGGTTAGCAATCAGCCCCAGCATTTT. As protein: CASSERGVSNQPQHF.

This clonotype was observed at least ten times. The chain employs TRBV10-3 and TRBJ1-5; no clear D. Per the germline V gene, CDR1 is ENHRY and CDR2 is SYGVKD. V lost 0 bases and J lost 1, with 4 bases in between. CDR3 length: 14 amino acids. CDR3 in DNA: TGTGCCATCAGTGAGTCGGAGAGCAATCAGCCCCAGCATTTT. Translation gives CAISESESNQPQHF.

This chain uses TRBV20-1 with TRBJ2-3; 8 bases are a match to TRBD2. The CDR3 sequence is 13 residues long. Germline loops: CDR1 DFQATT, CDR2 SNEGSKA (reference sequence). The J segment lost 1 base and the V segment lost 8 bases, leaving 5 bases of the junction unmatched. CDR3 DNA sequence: TGCAGTTCCGCGGGGGGCCGCACAGATACGCAGTATTTT. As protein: CSSAGGRTDTQYF.

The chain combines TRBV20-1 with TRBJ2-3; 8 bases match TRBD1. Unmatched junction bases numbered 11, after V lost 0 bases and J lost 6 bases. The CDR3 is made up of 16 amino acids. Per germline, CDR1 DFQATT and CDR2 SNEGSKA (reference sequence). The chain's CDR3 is CSARDPDRGRVDTQYF. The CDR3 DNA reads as TGCAGTGCTAGAGATCCAGACAGGGGACGTGTGGATACGCAGTATTTT.

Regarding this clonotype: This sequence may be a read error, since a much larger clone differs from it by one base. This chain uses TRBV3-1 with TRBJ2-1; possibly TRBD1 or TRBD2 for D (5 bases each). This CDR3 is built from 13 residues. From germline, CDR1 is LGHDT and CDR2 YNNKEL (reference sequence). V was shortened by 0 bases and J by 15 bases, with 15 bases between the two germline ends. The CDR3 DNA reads TGTGCCAGCAGCCAAGAACAGGCCCGGACTTCGTTCTTC. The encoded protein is CASSQEQARTSFF.

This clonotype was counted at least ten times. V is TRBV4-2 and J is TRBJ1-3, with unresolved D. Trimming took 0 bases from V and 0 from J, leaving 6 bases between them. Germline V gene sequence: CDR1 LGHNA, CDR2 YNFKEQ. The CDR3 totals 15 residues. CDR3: CASSQEGFSGNTIYF. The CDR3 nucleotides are TGTGCCAGCAGCCAAGAAGGTTTCTCTGGAAACACCATATATTTT.

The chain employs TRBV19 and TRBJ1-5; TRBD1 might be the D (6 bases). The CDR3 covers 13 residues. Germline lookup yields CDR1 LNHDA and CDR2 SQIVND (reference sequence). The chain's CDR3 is CARETGLNQPQHF. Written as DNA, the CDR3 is TGTGCTAGAGAGACAGGTCTCAATCAGCCCCAGCATTTT.

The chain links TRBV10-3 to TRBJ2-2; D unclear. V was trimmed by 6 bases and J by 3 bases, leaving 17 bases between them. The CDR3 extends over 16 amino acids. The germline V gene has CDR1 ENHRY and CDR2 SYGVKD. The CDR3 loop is CAISVSNWGHTGELFF. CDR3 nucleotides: TGTGCCATCAGCGTTTCTAATTGGGGTCACACCGGGGAGCTGTTTTTT.

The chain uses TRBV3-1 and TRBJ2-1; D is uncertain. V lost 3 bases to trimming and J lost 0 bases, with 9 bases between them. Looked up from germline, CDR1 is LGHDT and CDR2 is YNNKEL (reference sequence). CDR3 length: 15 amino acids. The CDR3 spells CASSHDLSSYNEQFF. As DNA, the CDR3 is TGTGCCAGCAGCCACGACCTTAGCTCCTACAATGAGCAGTTCTTC.

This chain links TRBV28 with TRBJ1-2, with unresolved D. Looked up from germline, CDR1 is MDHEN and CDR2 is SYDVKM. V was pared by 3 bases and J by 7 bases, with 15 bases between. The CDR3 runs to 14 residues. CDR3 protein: CASSLDPQVPGYTF. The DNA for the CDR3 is TGTGCCAGCAGTTTGGACCCCCAGGTTCCTGGCTACACCTTC.

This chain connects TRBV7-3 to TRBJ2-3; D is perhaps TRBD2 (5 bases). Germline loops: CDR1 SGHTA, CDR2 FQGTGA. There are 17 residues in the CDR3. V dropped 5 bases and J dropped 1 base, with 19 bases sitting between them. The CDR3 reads CASSLYTRLPGTDTQYF. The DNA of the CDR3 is TGTGCCAGCAGCCTTTACACGAGACTACCCGGCACAGATACGCAGTATTTT.

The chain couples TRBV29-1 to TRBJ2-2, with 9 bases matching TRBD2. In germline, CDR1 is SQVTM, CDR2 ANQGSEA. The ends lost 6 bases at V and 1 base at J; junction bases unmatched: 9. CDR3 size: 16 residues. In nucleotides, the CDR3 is TGCAGCGTCGTCAGTAGCGGGAGATTGAACACCGGGGAGCTGTTTTTT. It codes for CSVVSSGRLNTGELFF.

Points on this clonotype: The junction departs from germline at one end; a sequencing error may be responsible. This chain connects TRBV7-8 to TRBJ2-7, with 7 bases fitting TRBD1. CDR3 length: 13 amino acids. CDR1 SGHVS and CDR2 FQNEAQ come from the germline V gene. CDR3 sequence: CASSLYGSTGKNF. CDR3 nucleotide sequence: TGTGCCAGCAGCTTATACGGTTCGACAGGGAAAAACTTC.

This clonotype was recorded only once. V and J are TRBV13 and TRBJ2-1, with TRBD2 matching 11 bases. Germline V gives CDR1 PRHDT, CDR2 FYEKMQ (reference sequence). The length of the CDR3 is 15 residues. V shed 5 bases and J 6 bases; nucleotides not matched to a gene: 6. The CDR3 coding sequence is TGTGCCAGCAGCATACCGGGACTAGCGGTCAATGAGCAGTTCTTC. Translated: CASSIPGLAVNEQFF.

CDR3 region: CASSRTTGPQPQHF. In DNA form, the CDR3 reads TGTGCCAGCAGCCGGACAACGGGGCCTCAGCCCCAGCATTTT. The chain is built from TRBV7-3 and TRBJ1-5; D perhaps matches TRBD1 (5 bases). The ends were cut back, 5 bases at V and 6 bases at J, with 14 bases in the middle. In germline, CDR1 is SGHTA, CDR2 FQGTGA. The CDR3 extends over 14 amino acids. The full variable domain, its missing parts supplied by reference TRBV7-3 and TRBJ1-5, is GAGVSQTPSNKVTEKGKYVELRCDPISGHTALYWYRQSLGQGPEFLIYFQGTGAADDSGLPNDRFFAVRPEGSVSTLKIQRTERGDSAVYLCASSRTTGPQPQHFGDGTRLSIL.

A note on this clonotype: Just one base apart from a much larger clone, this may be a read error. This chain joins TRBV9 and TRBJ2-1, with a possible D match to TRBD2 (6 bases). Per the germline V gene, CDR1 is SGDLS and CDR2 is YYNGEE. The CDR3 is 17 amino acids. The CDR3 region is CASSGSASASSYNDQFF. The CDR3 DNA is TGTGCCAGCAGCGGCTCGGCTAGCGCGAGCTCCTACAATGATCAGTTCTTC.

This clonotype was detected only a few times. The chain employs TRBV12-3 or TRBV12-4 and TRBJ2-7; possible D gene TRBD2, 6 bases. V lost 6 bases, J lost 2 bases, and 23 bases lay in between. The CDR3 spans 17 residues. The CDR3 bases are TGTGCCAGCAGCTCTCCTCTGGGGCGGGATAATCCCTACGAGCAGTACTTC. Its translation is CASSSPLGRDNPYEQYF.

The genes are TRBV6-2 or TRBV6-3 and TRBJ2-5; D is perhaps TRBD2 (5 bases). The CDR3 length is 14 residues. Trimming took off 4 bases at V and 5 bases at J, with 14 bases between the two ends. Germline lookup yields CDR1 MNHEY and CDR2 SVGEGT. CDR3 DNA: TGTGCCAGCAGTTTTGGGAGCGACCTCGAGACCCAGTACTTC. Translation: CASSFGSDLETQYF.

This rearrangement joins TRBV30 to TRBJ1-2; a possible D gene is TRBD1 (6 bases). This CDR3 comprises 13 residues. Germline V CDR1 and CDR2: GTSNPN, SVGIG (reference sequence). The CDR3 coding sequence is TGTTTTGGGGGGCCCTTAGCTAACTATGGCTACACCTTC. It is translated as CFGGPLANYGYTF.

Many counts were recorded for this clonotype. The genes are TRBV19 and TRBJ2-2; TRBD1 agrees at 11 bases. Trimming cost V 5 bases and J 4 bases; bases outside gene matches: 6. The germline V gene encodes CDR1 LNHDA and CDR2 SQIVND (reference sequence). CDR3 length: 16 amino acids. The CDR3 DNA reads TGTGCCAGTAGTGTCGGGACAGGGGGTCTCACCGGGGAGCTGTTTTTT. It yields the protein CASSVGTGGLTGELFF.

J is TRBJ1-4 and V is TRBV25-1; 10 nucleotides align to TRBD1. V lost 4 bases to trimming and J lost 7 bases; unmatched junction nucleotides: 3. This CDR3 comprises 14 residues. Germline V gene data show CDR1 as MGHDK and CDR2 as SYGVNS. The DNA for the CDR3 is TGTGCCAGCAGTGGGACAGGGGGAGGTGAAAAACTGTTTTTT. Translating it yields CASSGTGGGEKLFF.